This is a list of T cell receptor beta chains from one sample in a study of glioma-infiltrating T cells after dendritic cell vaccination. TCRdb keeps only in-frame clones here, not all; method: immunoSEQ multiplex PCR. The sample contains around 78,000 clones, less than 85% of which appear only once. The sequenced sample was blood, obtained after dendritic cell vaccination. These receptors all stem from a human donor with glioblastoma. Both conserved end residues are part of each CDR3. Fields, in order: J gene, clone size, D gene, V gene, CDR3 DNA, CDR3 protein. The D gene is left open where the match is weak. Size is omitted from some rows. Given values are once, few, many or a class for expanded clones.

>TRBJ2-7|-|TRBD2|TRBV19
TGTGCCAGTAGTACGACTAGCGGGAGGGCGGAGCAGTACTTC
CASSTTSGRAEQYF
>TRBJ2-7|-|TRBD2|TRBV10-3
TGTGCCATCAGTGATCTAGCGGAGAGCTCCTACGAGCAGTACTTC
CAISDLAESSYEQYF
>TRBJ2-2|-|TRBD1|TRBV2
TGTGCCAGCAGTGTCGGGCAGGGGGCGACCGGGGAGCTGTTTTTT
CASSVGQGATGELFF
>TRBJ1-6|-|-|TRBV6-1
TGTGCCAGCAGTCAAATCCCCGAGAATTCACCCCTCCACTTT
CASSQIPENSPLHF
>TRBJ1-1|once|-|TRBV7-8
TGTGCCAGCAGCTTACAGGGTTTTGGAGCTTTCTTT
CASSLQGFGAFF
>TRBJ2-3|-|TRBD2|TRBV10-1
TGCGCCAGCAGTGACCCTTCTCGACTAGCGGGGGCCCTTAGCACAGATACGCAGTATTTT
CASSDPSRLAGALSTDTQYF
>TRBJ2-7|-|-|TRBV21-1
TGTGCCAGCAGCAAAGGCCGGGACAGGGGGGAGTACGAGCAGTACTTC
CASSKGRDRGEYEQYF
>TRBJ2-5|-|TRBD2|TRBV2
TGTGCCAGATCAGGACTAGGTCAAGAGACCCAGTACTTC
CARSGLGQETQYF
>TRBJ2-1|-|TRBD2|TRBV27
TGTGCCAGCAGTGGCATTTTAGCGGGGTGGGTTGAGCAGTTCTTC
CASSGILAGWVEQFF
>TRBJ2-3|-|TRBD2|TRBV5-6
TGTGCCAGCAGCCTTACTAGCGGGAGCTCAGATACGCAGTATTTT
CASSLTSGSSDTQYF
>TRBJ2-7|-|-|TRBV11-2
TGTGCCAGCAGCTTAGCCCCCAGGGAGCAGTACTTC
CASSLAPREQYF
>TRBJ2-7|-|TRBD2|TRBV19
TGTGCCAGTAGTATCGGGGGAGGGCCCTACGAGCAGTACTTC
CASSIGGGPYEQYF
>TRBJ2-1|-|-|TRBV18
TGTGCCAGCTCACCTGGACTGACCGAGTACAATGAGCAGTTCTTC
CASSPGLTEYNEQFF
>TRBJ1-2|-|TRBD1|TRBV7-9
TGTGCCAGCAGCTTAGGGCAAGGGACAGGGGGCGATGGCTACACCTTC
CASSLGQGTGGDGYTF
>TRBJ1-1|-|TRBD1|TRBV7-2
TGTGCCAGCAGCCCCCGGGACAGCACTCCGAACACTGAAGCTTTCTTT
CASSPRDSTPNTEAFF
>TRBJ2-5|-|TRBD1|TRBV29-1
TGCAGCGTCACAGGGGGCGGGGAGACCCAGTACTTC
CSVTGGGETQYF
>TRBJ2-7|many|TRBD1|TRBV7-3
TGTGCCAGCAGCTCGACAGGGTACGAGCAGTACTTC
CASSSTGYEQYF
>TRBJ1-6|once|-|TRBV15
TGTGCCACCAGCAGCCGCAGGAAGCTTAGGACAGAGACTAATTCACCCCTCCACTTT
CATSSRRKLRTETNSPLHF